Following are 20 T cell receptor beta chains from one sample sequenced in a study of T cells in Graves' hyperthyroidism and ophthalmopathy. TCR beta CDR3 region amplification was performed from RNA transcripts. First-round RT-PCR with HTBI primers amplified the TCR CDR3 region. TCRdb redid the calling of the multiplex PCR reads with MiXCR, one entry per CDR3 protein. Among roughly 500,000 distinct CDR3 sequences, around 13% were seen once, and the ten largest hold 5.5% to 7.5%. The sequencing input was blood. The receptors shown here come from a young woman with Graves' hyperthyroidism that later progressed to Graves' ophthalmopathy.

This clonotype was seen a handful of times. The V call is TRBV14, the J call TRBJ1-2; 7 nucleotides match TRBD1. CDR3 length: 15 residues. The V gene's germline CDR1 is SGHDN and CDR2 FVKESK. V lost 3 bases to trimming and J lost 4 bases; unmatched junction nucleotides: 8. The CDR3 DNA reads TGTGCCAGCAGCCAGCTACAGGGGATCTCCTATGGCTACACCTTC. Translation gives CASSQLQGISYGYTF.

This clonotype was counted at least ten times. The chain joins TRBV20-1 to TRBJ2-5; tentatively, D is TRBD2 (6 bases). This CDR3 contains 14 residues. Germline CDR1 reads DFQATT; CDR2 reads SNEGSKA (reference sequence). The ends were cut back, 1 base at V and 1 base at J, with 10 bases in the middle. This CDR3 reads CSARGEAGQETQYF. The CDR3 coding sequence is TGCAGTGCTAGAGGGGAAGCGGGCCAAGAGACCCAGTACTTC.

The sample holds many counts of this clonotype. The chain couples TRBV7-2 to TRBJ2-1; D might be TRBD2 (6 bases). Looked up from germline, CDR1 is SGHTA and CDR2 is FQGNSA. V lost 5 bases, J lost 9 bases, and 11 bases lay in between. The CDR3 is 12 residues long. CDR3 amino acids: CASSPTRLEQFF. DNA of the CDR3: TGTGCCAGCAGCCCGACTAGACTTGAGCAGTTCTTC.

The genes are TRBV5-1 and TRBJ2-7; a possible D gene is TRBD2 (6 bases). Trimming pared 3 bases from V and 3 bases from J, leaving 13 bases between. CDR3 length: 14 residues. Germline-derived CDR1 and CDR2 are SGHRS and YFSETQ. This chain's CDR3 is CASSWMEGSYEQYF. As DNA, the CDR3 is TGCGCCAGCAGCTGGATGGAGGGAAGCTACGAGCAGTACTTC.

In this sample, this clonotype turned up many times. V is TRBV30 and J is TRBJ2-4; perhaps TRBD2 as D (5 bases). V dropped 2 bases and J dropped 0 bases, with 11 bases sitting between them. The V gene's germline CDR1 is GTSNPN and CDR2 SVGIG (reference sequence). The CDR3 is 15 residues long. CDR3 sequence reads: CAWSTAGGAKNIQYF. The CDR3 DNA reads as TGTGCCTGGAGTACCGCGGGTGGAGCCAAAAACATTCAGTACTTC. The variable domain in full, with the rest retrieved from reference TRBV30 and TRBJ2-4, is SQTIHQWPATLVQPVGSPLSLECTVEGTSNPNLYWYRQAAGRGLQLLFYSVGIGQISSEVPQNLSASRPQDRQFILSSKKLLLSDSGFYLCAWSTAGGAKNIQYFGAGTRLSVL.

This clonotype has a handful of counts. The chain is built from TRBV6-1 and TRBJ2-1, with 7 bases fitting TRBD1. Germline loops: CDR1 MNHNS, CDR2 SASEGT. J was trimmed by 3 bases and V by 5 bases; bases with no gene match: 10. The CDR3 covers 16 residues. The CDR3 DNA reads TGTGCCAGCAGTCGGGACAGATCAACTCTCTACAATGAGCAGTTCTTC. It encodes CASSRDRSTLYNEQFF.

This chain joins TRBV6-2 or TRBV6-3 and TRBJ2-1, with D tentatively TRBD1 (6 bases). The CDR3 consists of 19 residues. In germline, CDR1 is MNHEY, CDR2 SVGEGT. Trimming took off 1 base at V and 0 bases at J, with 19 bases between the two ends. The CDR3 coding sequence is TGTGCCAGCAGTTACTTTATTAGACAGGCCAAGAGCTCCTACAATGAGCAGTTCTTC. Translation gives CASSYFIRQAKSSYNEQFF.

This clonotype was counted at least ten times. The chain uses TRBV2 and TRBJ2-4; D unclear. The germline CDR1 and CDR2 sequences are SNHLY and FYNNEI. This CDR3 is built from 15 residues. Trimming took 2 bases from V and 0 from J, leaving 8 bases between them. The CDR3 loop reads CASSETPVAKNIQYF. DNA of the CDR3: TGTGCCAGCAGTGAAACCCCGGTAGCCAAAAACATTCAGTACTTC.

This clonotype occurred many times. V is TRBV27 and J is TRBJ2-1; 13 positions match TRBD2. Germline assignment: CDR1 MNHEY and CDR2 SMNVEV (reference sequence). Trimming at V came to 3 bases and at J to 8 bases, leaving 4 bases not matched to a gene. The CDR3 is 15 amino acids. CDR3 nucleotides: TGTGCCAGCAGTTTGGGACTAGCGGGGAGGGATGAGCAGTTCTTC. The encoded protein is CASSLGLAGRDEQFF.

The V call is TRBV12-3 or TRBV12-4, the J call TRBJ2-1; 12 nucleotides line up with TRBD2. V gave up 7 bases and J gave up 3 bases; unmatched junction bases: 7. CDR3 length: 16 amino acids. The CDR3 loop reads CASTPSGRGVYNEQFF. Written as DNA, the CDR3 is TGTGCCAGCACTCCTAGCGGGAGGGGGGTCTACAATGAGCAGTTCTTC.

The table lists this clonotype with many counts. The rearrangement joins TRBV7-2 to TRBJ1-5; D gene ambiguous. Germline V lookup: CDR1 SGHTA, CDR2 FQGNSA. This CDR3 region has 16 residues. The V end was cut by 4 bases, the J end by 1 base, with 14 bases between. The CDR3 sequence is CASSSYPFTSNQPQHF. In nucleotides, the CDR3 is TGTGCCAGCAGCTCCTACCCATTCACCAGCAATCAGCCCCAGCATTTT.

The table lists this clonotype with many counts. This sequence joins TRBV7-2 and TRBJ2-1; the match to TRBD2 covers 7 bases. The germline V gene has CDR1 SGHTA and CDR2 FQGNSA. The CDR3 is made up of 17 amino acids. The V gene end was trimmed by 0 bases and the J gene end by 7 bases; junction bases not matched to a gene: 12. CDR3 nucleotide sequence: TGTGCCAGCAGCTTAGCGGGCGGGAGCGCATCCCGGAATGAGCAGTTCTTC. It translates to CASSLAGGSASRNEQFF.

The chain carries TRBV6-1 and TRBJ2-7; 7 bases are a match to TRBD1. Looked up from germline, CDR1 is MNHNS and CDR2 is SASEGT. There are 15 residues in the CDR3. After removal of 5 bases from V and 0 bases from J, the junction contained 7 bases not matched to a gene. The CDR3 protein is CASSYDRDSSYEQYF. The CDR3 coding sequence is TGTGCCAGCAGTTACGACCGGGACAGCTCCTACGAGCAGTACTTC.

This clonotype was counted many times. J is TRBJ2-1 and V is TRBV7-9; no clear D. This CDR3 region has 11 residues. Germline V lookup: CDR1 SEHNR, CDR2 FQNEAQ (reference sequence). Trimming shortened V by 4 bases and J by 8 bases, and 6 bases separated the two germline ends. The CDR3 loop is CASSSTDEQFF. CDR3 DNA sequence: TGTGCCAGCAGCTCTACCGATGAGCAGTTCTTC.

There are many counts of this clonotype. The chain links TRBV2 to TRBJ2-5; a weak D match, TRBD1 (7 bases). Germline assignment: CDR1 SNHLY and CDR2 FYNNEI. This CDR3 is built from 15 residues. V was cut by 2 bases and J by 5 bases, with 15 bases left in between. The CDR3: CASSESQGGSETQYF. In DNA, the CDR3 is TGTGCCAGCAGTGAAAGCCAGGGGGGATCGGAGACCCAGTACTTC.

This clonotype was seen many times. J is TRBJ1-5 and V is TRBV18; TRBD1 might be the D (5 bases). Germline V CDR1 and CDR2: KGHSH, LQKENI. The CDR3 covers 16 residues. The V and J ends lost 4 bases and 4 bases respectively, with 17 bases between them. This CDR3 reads CASSLLPGQGNQPQHF. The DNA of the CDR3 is TGTGCCAGCTCACTTCTTCCGGGGCAGGGTAATCAGCCCCAGCATTTT.

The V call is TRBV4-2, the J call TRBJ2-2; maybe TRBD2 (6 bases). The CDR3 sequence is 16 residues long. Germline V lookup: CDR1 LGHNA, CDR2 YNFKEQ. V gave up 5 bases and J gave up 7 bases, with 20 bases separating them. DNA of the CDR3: TGTGCCAGCAGCTGGCCACCGGGAGAGGAAAGCGGGGAGCTGTTTTTT. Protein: CASSWPPGEESGELFF.

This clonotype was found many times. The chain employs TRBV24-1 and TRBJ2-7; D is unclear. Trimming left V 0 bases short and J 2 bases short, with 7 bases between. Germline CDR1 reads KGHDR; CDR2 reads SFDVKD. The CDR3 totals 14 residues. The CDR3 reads CATSDLTATYEQYF. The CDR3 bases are TGTGCCACCAGTGATTTGACAGCCACCTACGAGCAGTACTTC.

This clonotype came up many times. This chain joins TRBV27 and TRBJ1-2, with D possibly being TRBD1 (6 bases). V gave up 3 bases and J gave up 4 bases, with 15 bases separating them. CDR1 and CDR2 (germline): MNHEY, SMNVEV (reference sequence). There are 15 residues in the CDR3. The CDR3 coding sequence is TGTGCCAGCAGTTTGGGGGGCGAAGGGGGCTATGGCTACACCTTC. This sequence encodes CASSLGGEGGYGYTF.

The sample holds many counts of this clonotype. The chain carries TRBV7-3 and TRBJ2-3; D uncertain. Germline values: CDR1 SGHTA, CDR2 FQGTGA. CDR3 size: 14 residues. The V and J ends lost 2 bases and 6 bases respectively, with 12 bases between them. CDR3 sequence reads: CASSLGVVGDTQYF. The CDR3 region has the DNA TGTGCCAGCAGCTTAGGGGTGGTCGGGGATACGCAGTATTTT.